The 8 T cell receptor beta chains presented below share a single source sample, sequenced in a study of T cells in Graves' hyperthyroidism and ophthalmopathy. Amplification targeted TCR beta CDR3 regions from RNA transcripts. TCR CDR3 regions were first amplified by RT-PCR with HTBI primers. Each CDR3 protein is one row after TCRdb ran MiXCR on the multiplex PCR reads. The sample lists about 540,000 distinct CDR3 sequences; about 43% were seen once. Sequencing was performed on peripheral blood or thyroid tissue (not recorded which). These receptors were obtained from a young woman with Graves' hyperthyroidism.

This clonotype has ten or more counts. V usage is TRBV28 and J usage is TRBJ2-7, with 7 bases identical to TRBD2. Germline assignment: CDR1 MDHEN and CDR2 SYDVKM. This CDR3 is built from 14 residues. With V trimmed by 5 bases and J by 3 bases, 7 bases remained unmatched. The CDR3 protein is CASSLRGLIYEQYF. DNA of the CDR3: TGTGCCAGCAGTCTCCGGGGACTAATCTACGAGCAGTACTTC.

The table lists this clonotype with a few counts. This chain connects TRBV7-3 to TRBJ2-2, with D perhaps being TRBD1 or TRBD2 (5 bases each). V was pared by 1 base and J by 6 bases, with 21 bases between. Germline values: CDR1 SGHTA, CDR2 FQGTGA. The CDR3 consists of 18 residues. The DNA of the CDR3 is TGTGCCAGCAGCTTAAATGTCGGGGCAGGGTTTAACGCCGGGGAGCTGTTTTTT. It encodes CASSLNVGAGFNAGELFF.

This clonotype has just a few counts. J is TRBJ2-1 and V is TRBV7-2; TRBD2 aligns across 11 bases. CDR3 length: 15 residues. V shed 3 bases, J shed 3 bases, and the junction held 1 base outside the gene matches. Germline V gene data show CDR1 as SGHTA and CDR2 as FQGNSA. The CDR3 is CASSLGLAVYNEQFF. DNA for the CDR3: TGTGCCAGCAGCTTGGGACTAGCGGTCTACAATGAGCAGTTCTTC. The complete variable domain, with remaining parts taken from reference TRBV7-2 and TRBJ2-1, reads GAGVSQSPSNKVTEKGKDVELRCDPISGHTALYWYRQSLGQGLEFLIYFQGNSAPDKSGLPSDRFSAERTGGSVSTLTIQRTQQEDSAVYLCASSLGLAVYNEQFFGPGTRLTVL.

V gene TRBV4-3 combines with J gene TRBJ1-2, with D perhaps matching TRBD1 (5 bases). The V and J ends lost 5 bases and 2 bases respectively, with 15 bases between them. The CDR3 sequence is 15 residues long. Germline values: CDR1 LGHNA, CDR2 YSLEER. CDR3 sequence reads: CASSLGEGTNYGYTF. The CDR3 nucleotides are TGCGCCAGCAGCTTAGGGGAAGGAACAAACTATGGCTACACCTTC.

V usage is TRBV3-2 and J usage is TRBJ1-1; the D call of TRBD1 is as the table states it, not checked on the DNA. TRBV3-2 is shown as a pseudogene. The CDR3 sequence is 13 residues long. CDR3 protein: CASNDREGTEAFF. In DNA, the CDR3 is TGTGCCAGCAACGACAGGGAGGGCACTGAAGCTTTCTTT.

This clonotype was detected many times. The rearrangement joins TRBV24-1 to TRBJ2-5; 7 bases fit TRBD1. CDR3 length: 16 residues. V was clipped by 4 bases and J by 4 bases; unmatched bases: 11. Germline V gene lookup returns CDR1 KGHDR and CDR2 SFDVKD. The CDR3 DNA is TGTGCCACCAGTGACACCTCAGGGGGAAGAAGAGAGACCCAGTACTTC. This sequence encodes CATSDTSGGRRETQYF.

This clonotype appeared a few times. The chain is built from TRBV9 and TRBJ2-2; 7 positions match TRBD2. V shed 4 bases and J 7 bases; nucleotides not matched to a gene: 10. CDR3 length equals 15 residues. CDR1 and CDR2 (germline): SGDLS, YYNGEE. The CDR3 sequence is CASSLTSEGVGELFF. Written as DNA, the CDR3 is TGTGCCAGCAGCTTAACTAGCGAGGGCGTCGGGGAGCTGTTTTTT.

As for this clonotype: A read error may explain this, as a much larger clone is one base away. In DNA form, the CDR3 reads TGTGCCGGCAGTTACTTGTGGGACAGGGTAACTTCTGACTATGGCTACACCTTC. Residues: CAGSYLWDRVTSDYGYTF. The chain couples TRBV6-5 to TRBJ1-2; 9 bases align to TRBD1. The CDR3 contains 18 residues. Germline V gives CDR1 MNHEY, CDR2 SVGAGI.